The rows below give T cell receptor beta chains drawn from one sample of a study of glioma-infiltrating T cells after dendritic cell vaccination. Sequenced by immunoSEQ multiplex PCR; TCRdb stores in-frame clones only, minus some. The sample lists over 75,000 clones, approximately 80% occurring once. The sequencing here drew on blood, taken after dendritic cell vaccination. Receptors were obtained from a human donor with glioblastoma. The CDR3 runs from the conserved cysteine through the conserved F or W. Expanded clones get a size class; other rows say once, few or many, or leave the size out.

TRBV2 | few | CASSEGREYYGYTF
TRBV6-5 | few | CASSYGGAGEKLFF
TRBV7-2 | - | CASSSGTGAGNTIYF
TRBV6-1 | - | CASSVGEVGYGYTF
TRBV29-1 | - | CSVEAERSAGDQPQHF
TRBV6-5 | - | CASHATGNTIYF
TRBV4-1 | few | CASSQEQGSGANVLTF
TRBV28 | - | CASSSQGSANYGYTF
TRBV5-4 | - | CASSPGPGNQPQHF
TRBV7-2 | - | CASSFVRGAYEQYF
TRBV6-1 | - | CASSESPLAGKDNEQFF
TRBV7-6 | - | CASGGTTGELFF
TRBV27 | - | CASRQPSSGNTIYF
TRBV7-9 | - | CASSAKNSGSGTGELFF
TRBV5-1 | - | CASSLENREHEKLFF
TRBV5-1 | - | CASSQGAGPGYTF
TRBV21-1 | - | CASSRDSQGYTF
TRBV5-4 | few | CASSLFGTGGFLNYGYTF
TRBV5-1 | few | CASRLTASHSSYNEQFF
TRBV9 | - | CASNLLGQGSVDTGELFF
TRBV19 | - | CASSMADSNTGELFF
TRBV19 | - | CASSTRQPGELFF